What follows are 7 T cell receptor beta chains derived from one specimen sequenced in a study of cytomegalovirus exposure and HLA in healthy donors. PCR involved 60 Vbeta and 13 Jbeta primers. Assay: immunoSEQ multiplex PCR; the TCRdb copy retains only in-frame clones and omits some. The table lists approximately 100,000 clones, 70% to 80% of them singletons. Sequencing was done on a sample of PBMCs. The receptors originated from a woman aged 40 to 50 in good health and CMV-seropositive.

This CDR3 is CASMGETGADIQYF. CDR3 DNA sequence: TGTGCCAGCATGGGGGAGACAGGGGCGGACATTCAGTACTTC. The chain couples TRBV6-1 to TRBJ2-4; TRBD1 matches 8 bases. CDR1 is MNHNS and CDR2 is SASEGT in the germline V gene. The CDR3 spans 14 residues. V lost 7 bases to trimming and J lost 8 bases; unmatched junction nucleotides: 10.

The gene calls are TRBV6-5 and TRBJ2-4, with a weak D call TRBD2 (5 bases). Germline V gene sequence: CDR1 MNHEY, CDR2 SVGAGI. Trimming cost V 2 bases and J 6 bases, with 11 bases left between them. The CDR3 is 14 amino acids. The CDR3 is CASSYRAEGNIQYF. The CDR3 coding sequence is TGTGCCAGCAGTTACAGGGCCGAGGGAAACATTCAGTACTTC.

This clone has a handful of counts. The gene calls are TRBV6-5 and TRBJ1-2; D is unclear. The V end was cut by 6 bases, the J end by 0 bases, with 11 bases between. CDR3 length equals 14 residues. CDR1 is MNHEY, CDR2 SVGAGI, per germline. The CDR3 nucleotides read TGTGCCAGCAGCGGCGGCAGATCTAACTATGGCTACACCTTC. It yields the protein CASSGGRSNYGYTF.

This chain uses TRBV7-2 with TRBJ2-5; D gene unclear. Germline CDR1 SGHTA, CDR2 FQGNSA. The V gene lost 0 bases and the J gene lost 2 bases, with 4 bases spanning the gap. There are 13 residues in the CDR3. Here the CDR3 DNA reads TGTGCCAGCAGCTTAGCGGAGCAAGAGACCCAGTACTTC. Its translation is CASSLAEQETQYF.

The J gene is TRBJ1-4, the V gene TRBV6-6; 9 positions match TRBD1. After removal of 2 bases from V and 7 bases from J, the junction contained 8 bases not matched to a gene. The V gene's germline CDR1 is MNHNY and CDR2 SVGAGI (reference sequence). The CDR3 sequence is 16 residues long. The CDR3 DNA is TGTGCCAGCAGTTACGGGGGACAGGGAGTTGGTGAAAAACTGTTTTTT. The encoded protein is CASSYGGQGVGEKLFF.

The chain recombines TRBV19 with TRBJ1-5, with D possibly TRBD1 on 5 matching bases. Germline-derived CDR1 and CDR2 are LNHDA and SQIVND (reference sequence). V dropped 6 bases and J dropped 4 bases, with 13 bases sitting between them. The CDR3 consists of 14 residues. The CDR3 spells CASRLPGPNQPQHF. In DNA, the CDR3 is TGTGCCAGTAGGCTGCCAGGGCCAAATCAGCCCCAGCATTTT. The full variable domain, with the rest looked up from reference TRBV19 and TRBJ1-5, is DGGITQSPKYLFRKEGQNVTLSCEQNLNHDAMYWYRQDPGQGLRLIYYSQIVNDFQKGDIAEGYSVSREKKESFPLTVTSAQKNPTAFYLCASRLPGPNQPQHFGDGTRLSIL.

This chain uses TRBV30 with TRBJ1-1; no firm D call. CDR1 and CDR2 (germline): GTSNPN, SVGIG (reference sequence). The CDR3 consists of 15 residues. Trimming left V 0 bases short and J 0 bases short, with 11 bases between. In nucleotides, the CDR3 is TGTGCCTGGAGTGTTCCGCGACTCATGAACACTGAAGCTTTCTTT. Translating gives CAWSVPRLMNTEAFF. Combining the CDR3 with reference TRBV30 and TRBJ1-1 gives the whole variable domain SQTIHQWPATLVQPVGSPLSLECTVEGTSNPNLYWYRQAAGRGLQLLFYSVGIGQISSEVPQNLSASRPQDRQFILSSKKLLLSDSGFYLCAWSVPRLMNTEAFFGQGTRLTVV.